Only a few counts were recorded for the clone carrying this TCR beta chain. Germline loops: CDR1 MDHEN, CDR2 SYDVKM. The CDR3 runs 16 residues. The V and J ends lost 4 bases and 2 bases, in that order; junction bases with no gene match: 10. The data derive from a study of T cells in localized non-small cell lung cancer. The table came from immunoSEQ multiplex PCR; TCRdb's copy has only in-frame clones and leaves some out. The sample includes 1,100 to 1,500 clones, roughly 24% seen only once; the top ten take 13% to 15%. The chain uses TRBV28 and TRBJ2-7; 8 nucleotides agree with TRBD1. The clonotype comes from a woman aged 40 to 75 with stage I lung adenocarcinoma. This material consisted of lung tumor tissue, taken before any cancer treatment. CDR3 region: CASSSKTGTGTYEQYF. CDR3 bases: TGTGCCAGCAGTTCGAAGACCGGGACAGGAACCTACGAGCAGTACTTC.